This T cell receptor (beta chain) originates from a study of circulating and synovial CD4+ cells in juvenile arthritis. General study findings and limits: Some such blood samples were as oligoclonal as synovium. Measured synovium overlap likely understates the true shared repertoire. CPL versus bulk CD4 samples: T cell genome counts differed by at least an order of magnitude.

Some clones are missing from TCRdb's copy, which holds only in-frame ones; the method was immunoSEQ multiplex PCR. The sample lists approximately 31,000 clones; over 90% were seen once. Of note for this clone: The antigen is undetermined.

Sequenced material: CD4+ T cells from blood. This TCR was sampled from a human donor with juvenile idiopathic arthritis.

The CDR3 DNA follows: TGTGCCTGGGGAGGAGATACGCAGTATTTT. Its protein product is CAWGGDTQYF. This sequence joins TRBV30 and TRBJ2-3; D is perhaps TRBD2 (5 bases). Trimming left V 5 bases short and J 5 bases short, with 5 bases between. This CDR3 has 10 amino acids. Germline values: CDR1 GTSNPN, CDR2 SVGIG (reference sequence). Full variable domain (remainder filled in from reference TRBV30 and TRBJ2-3): SQTIHQWPATLVQPVGSPLSLECTVEGTSNPNLYWYRQAAGRGLQLLFYSVGIGQISSEVPQNLSASRPQDRQFILSSKKLLLSDSGFYLCAWGGDTQYFGPGTRLTVL.